Below, 22 T cell receptor beta chains from the same sample are listed, as sequenced in a study of a mutant IDH1 vaccine in newly diagnosed glioma. Time point noted: week 23, last vaccination. One vaccine dose held 300 ug of mutant IDH1 20-mer peptide and came with topical imiquimod. The antigens of these receptors remain unknown. Produced via immunoSEQ multiplex PCR; TCRdb's table is partial and in-frame only. The table shows approximately 60,000 clones, with about 81% occurring only once. The sample consisted of PBMCs, taken from a glioma patient whose treatment included an IDH1 peptide vaccine. The source is a woman in her forties with glioma. Some clones in this sample may be carry-over from other donors' samples.

The chain couples TRBV29-1 to TRBJ1-2; D not resolved. The germline V gene has CDR1 SQVTM and CDR2 ANQGSEA. The CDR3 contains 11 residues. With 7 bases removed from V and 0 bases from J, the gap between germline ends came to 6 bases. The CDR3 coding sequence is TGCAGCGCTACAGCTAACTATGGCTACACCTTC. Translation: CSATANYGYTF.

The V call is TRBV10-1, the J call TRBJ1-5; D uncertain. Between the trimmed V and J ends, which lost 10 bases and 2 bases, there was a span of 18 bases. This CDR3 is built from 15 residues. Germline CDR1 and CDR2: WNHNN and SYGVQD (reference sequence). CDR3 DNA: TGCGCCACCCACTCATCGATCCATCGCAATCAGCCCCAGCATTTT. Translation: CATHSSIHRNQPQHF.

V is TRBV10-3 and J is TRBJ2-6; D gene ambiguous. V gave up 1 base and J gave up 2 bases, with 12 bases separating them. The CDR3 contains 17 residues. Looked up from germline, CDR1 is ENHRY and CDR2 is SYGVKD. The CDR3 nucleotides read TGTGCCATCAGTGAGTATAAAAGAAGGGCTGGGGCCAACGTCCTGACTTTC. Translation: CAISEYKRRAGANVLTF.

The table lists this clone with a count of one. This rearrangement joins TRBV10-3 to TRBJ1-2, with TRBD1 as a possible D gene (5 bases). Trimming shortened V by 2 bases and J by 4 bases, and 11 bases separated the two germline ends. Germline assignment: CDR1 ENHRY and CDR2 SYGVKD. CDR3 size: 14 residues. Here the CDR3 reads CAISEDSRAYGYTF. The CDR3 DNA is TGTGCCATCAGTGAGGACAGCCGGGCCTATGGCTACACCTTC.

The chain joins TRBV19 to TRBJ1-5; 8 bases match TRBD1. Germline V gene sequence: CDR1 LNHDA, CDR2 SQIVND (reference sequence). The length of the CDR3 is 16 residues. The V gene end was trimmed by 3 bases and the J gene end by 3 bases; junction bases not matched to a gene: 7. CDR3 nucleotide sequence: TGTGCCAGTAGTATTATTGGGACAGGCTTCAATCAGCCCCAGCATTTT. Protein: CASSIIGTGFNQPQHF.

Concerning this clone: The germline gene is not matched at one end of the junction; a read error may be the cause. V gene TRBV5-1 combines with J gene TRBJ1-2; possible D gene TRBD1, 6 bases. CDR1 and CDR2 (germline): SGHRS, YFSETQ. This CDR3 is built from 15 residues. The CDR3 DNA is TGCGCCAGCAGCTTGTTAGGGGGAGCTAACTACGGCTACACCTTC. Amino acids: CASSLLGGANYGYTF.

This chain joins TRBV5-4 and TRBJ2-1, with 8 bases lining up with TRBD2. CDR3 length: 14 amino acids. Germline V gene sequence: CDR1 SGHNT, CDR2 YYREEE (reference sequence). J gave up 9 bases and V 0 bases, and 5 bases lay outside the gene matches. The CDR3 reads CASSLAIAGGEQFF. CDR3 coding DNA: TGTGCCAGCAGCTTGGCCATCGCGGGAGGTGAGCAGTTCTTC.

The chain employs TRBV29-1 and TRBJ2-7, with 7 bases lining up with TRBD2. CDR1 and CDR2 (germline): SQVTM, ANQGSEA. This CDR3 has 16 amino acids. After removal of 2 bases from V and 1 base from J, the junction contained 11 bases not matched to a gene. Here the CDR3 DNA reads TGCAGCGTTGAAATCGGCTCGGGGGGTGCGTCCTACGAGCAGTACTTC. This gives the protein CSVEIGSGGASYEQYF.

This sequence joins TRBV7-9 and TRBJ1-1; unclear D gene. Per germline, CDR1 SEHNR and CDR2 FQNEAQ (reference sequence). V was clipped by 5 bases and J by 2 bases, with 6 bases between them. CDR3 length: 12 amino acids. The CDR3 bases are TGTGCCAGCAGCCTGGAAAACACTGAAGCTTTCTTT. Protein product: CASSLENTEAFF.

The chain has TRBV5-4 and TRBJ2-2; TRBD2 aligns across 13 bases. The length of the CDR3 is 15 residues. The ends lost 6 bases at V and 6 bases at J; junction bases unmatched: 5. CDR1 SGHNT and CDR2 YYREEE come from the germline V gene (reference sequence). CDR3 sequence: CASKTSGGGPGELFF. The CDR3 nucleotides are TGTGCCAGCAAAACTAGCGGGGGGGGTCCCGGGGAGCTGTTTTTT.

The CDR3 region is CASSLLGGGYGYTF. CDR3 coding DNA: TGTGCCAGCAGCTTACTGGGGGGAGGGTATGGCTACACCTTC. This sequence joins TRBV7-2 and TRBJ1-2; tentative D call: TRBD1 (5 bases). V lost 2 bases and J lost 5, with 12 bases in between. Germline CDR1 is SGHTA and CDR2 is FQGNSA. CDR3 size: 14 residues. Full variable domain (rest looked up from reference TRBV7-2 and TRBJ1-2): GAGVSQSPSNKVTEKGKDVELRCDPISGHTALYWYRQSLGQGLEFLIYFQGNSAPDKSGLPSDRFSAERTGGSVSTLTIQRTQQEDSAVYLCASSLLGGGYGYTFGSGTRLTVV.

The chain employs TRBV30 and TRBJ2-7; tentative D call: TRBD2 (6 bases). V lost 5 bases, J lost 6 bases, and 17 bases lay in between. Germline CDR1 reads GTSNPN; CDR2 reads SVGIG (reference sequence). This CDR3 region has 13 residues. In DNA, the CDR3 is TGTGCCTGGGGTGGCCGGGAGTTAGGCGAGCAGTACTTC. Residues: CAWGGRELGEQYF.

This clone occurred a few times. The chain links TRBV7-3 to TRBJ2-2; TRBD2 matches at 11 bases. The CDR3 is made up of 14 amino acids. V shed 6 bases and J 8 bases; nucleotides not matched to a gene: 5. Germline lookup yields CDR1 SGHTA and CDR2 FQGTGA. The CDR3 loop reads CASRGLAGPGELFF. The CDR3 DNA reads TGTGCCAGCAGAGGACTAGCGGGTCCAGGGGAGCTGTTTTTT.

The chain joins TRBV13 to TRBJ1-3; D possibly corresponds to TRBD1 (5 bases). The V gene's germline CDR1 is PRHDT and CDR2 FYEKMQ (reference sequence). V dropped 5 bases and J dropped 0 bases, with 8 bases sitting between them. The CDR3 is made up of 14 amino acids. CDR3 sequence: CASSRGNSGNTIYF. Written as DNA, the CDR3 is TGTGCCAGCAGCAGGGGAAACTCTGGAAACACCATATATTTT.

V is TRBV5-1 and J is TRBJ1-2, with 9 bases lining up with TRBD1. J lost 4 bases, V lost 3 bases, and 13 bases had no gene match. CDR1 SGHRS and CDR2 YFSETQ come from the germline V gene. This CDR3 is built from 17 residues. In DNA, the CDR3 is TGCGCCAGCAGCTCGTCCGGGACAGGGCCTCTCCTCTATGGCTACACCTTC. It translates to CASSSSGTGPLLYGYTF. Full variable domain (remainder filled in from reference TRBV5-1 and TRBJ1-2): KAGVTQTPRYLIKTRGQQVTLSCSPISGHRSVSWYQQTPGQGLQFLFEYFSETQRNKGNFPGRFSGRQFSNSRSEMNVSTLELGDSALYLCASSSSGTGPLLYGYTFGSGTRLTVV.

The chain is built from TRBV5-1 and TRBJ1-1, with D uncertain. Trimming shortened V by 0 bases and J by 0 bases, and 6 bases separated the two germline ends. The V gene's germline CDR1 is SGHRS and CDR2 YFSETQ. The CDR3 contains 14 residues. The CDR3 reads CASSLGGMNTEAFF. The CDR3 DNA reads TGCGCCAGCAGCTTGGGTGGAATGAACACTGAAGCTTTCTTT.

This rearrangement joins TRBV7-8 to TRBJ2-7; perhaps TRBD2 as D (5 bases). The CDR3 runs to 18 residues. V was trimmed by 0 bases and J by 1 base, leaving 19 bases between them. Germline-derived CDR1 and CDR2 are SGHVS and FQNEAQ. The CDR3 sequence is CASSLALLGSQKSYEQYF. CDR3 nucleotide sequence: TGTGCCAGCAGCTTAGCGCTACTAGGGAGTCAGAAGTCCTACGAGCAGTACTTC. The entire variable domain, with the rest obtained from reference TRBV7-8 and TRBJ2-7, is as follows: GAGVSQSPRYKVAKRGQDVALRCDPISGHVSLFWYQQALGQGPEFLTYFQNEAQLDKSGLPSDRFFAERPEGSVSTLKIQRTQQEDSAVYLCASSLALLGSQKSYEQYFGPGTRLTVT.

About this clone: The same CDR3 also results from other DNA sequences found in this sample. The chain has TRBV6-6 and TRBJ2-5, with D unclear. The CDR3 has 12 residues. Between the trimmed V and J ends, which lost 5 bases and 5 bases, there was a span of 9 bases. The germline gives CDR1 MNHNY, CDR2 SVGAGI (reference sequence). CDR3 amino acids: CASSQALETQYF. The CDR3 coding sequence is TGTGCCAGCAGTCAGGCCCTTGAGACCCAGTACTTC.

This rearrangement joins TRBV10-1 to TRBJ2-3, with TRBD2 matching over 12 bases. Germline loops: CDR1 WNHNN, CDR2 SYGVQD (reference sequence). CDR3 size: 16 residues. The V and J ends lost 10 bases and 3 bases, in that order; junction bases with no gene match: 11. In DNA, the CDR3 is TGCGCCACCTCGAACCTCGGACTAGCGGGGACAGATACGCAGTATTTT. Its protein is CATSNLGLAGTDTQYF.

This rearrangement joins TRBV6-6 to TRBJ2-4; D possibly uses TRBD1 or TRBD2 (5 bases each). CDR1 MNHNY and CDR2 SVGAGI come from the germline V gene (reference sequence). CDR3 length: 16 amino acids. V lost 2 bases, J lost 2 bases, and 13 bases lay in between. As DNA, the CDR3 is TGTGCCAGCAGTTACACCTTAGAGGGGTCCAAAAACATTCAGTACTTC. Protein: CASSYTLEGSKNIQYF.

As regards this clone: This CDR3 is also generated by other DNA sequences in the sample. The chain couples TRBV30 to TRBJ1-5; 10 nucleotides agree with TRBD1. J was trimmed by 1 base and V by 2 bases; bases with no gene match: 8. Germline CDR1 reads GTSNPN; CDR2 reads SVGIG (reference sequence). The CDR3 is 17 amino acids. In nucleotides, the CDR3 is TGTGCCTGGAGTAGGAGGACAGGGGGGATAAGCAATCAGCCCCAGCATTTT. As protein: CAWSRRTGGISNQPQHF.

This clone was seen only once. This chain connects TRBV6-6 to TRBJ1-4, with a possible D match to TRBD1 (5 bases). The CDR3 is 13 residues long. The V gene's germline CDR1 is MNHNY and CDR2 SVGAGI (reference sequence). V lost 4 bases and J 5 bases, leaving 8 bases between the germline ends. CDR3 loop: CASSWGFNEKLFF. For the CDR3, the DNA is TGTGCCAGCAGTTGGGGCTTCAATGAAAAACTGTTTTTT.